This T cell receptor beta chain was sequenced for a study of T cell clonality in common variable immunodeficiency. Regarding the study as a whole: In common variable immunodeficiency, TCR beta chains reportedly carried fewer deletions and N-nucleotide insertions.

Repertoires were generated with immunoSEQ multiplex PCR, while TCRdb's copy carries only in-frame clones and drops some. This sample carries over 30,000 clones, none of them present only once. This clone was picked up a small number of times. Its antigen remains unknown. The missing CDR3 end, 3 residues past where the read stops, is filled in from the germline J gene. This CDR3 contains 16 residues. The germline CDR1 and CDR2 sequences are LNHDA and SQIVND (reference sequence). The V gene lost 3 bases and the J gene lost 0 bases, with 11 bases spanning the gap. Sequencing was carried out using peripheral blood mononuclear cells. The chain recombines TRBV19 with TRBJ1-4, with D possibly matching TRBD1 (6 bases). The clonotype comes from a human donor with common variable immunodeficiency. The CDR3 region is CASSIQGPATNEKLFF. The CDR3 DNA, read in part, is TGTGCCAGTAGTATCCAGGGGCCTGCAACTAATGAAAAA.